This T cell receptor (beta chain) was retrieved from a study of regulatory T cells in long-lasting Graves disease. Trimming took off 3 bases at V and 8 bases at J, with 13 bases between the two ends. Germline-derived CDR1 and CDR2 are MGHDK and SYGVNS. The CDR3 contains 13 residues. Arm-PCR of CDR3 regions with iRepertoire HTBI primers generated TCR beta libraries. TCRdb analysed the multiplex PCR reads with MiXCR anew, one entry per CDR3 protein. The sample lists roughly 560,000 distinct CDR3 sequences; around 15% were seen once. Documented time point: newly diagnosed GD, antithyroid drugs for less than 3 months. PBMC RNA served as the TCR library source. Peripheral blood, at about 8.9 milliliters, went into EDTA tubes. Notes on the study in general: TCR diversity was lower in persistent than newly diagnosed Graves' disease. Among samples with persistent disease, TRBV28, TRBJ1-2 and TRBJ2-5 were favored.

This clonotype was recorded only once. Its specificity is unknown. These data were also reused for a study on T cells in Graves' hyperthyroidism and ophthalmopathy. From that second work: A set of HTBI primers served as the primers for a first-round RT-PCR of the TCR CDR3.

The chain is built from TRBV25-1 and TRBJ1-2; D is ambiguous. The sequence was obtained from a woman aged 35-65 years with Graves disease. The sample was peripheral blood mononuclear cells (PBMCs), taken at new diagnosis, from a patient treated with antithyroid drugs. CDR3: CASSDSPPEGYTF. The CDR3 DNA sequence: TGTGCCAGCAGTGATTCCCCTCCCGAGGGCTACACCTTC.